This TCR beta chain is drawn from a study of spatial heterogeneity in lung cancer. Across the study: A unique TCR and UMI combination showed up more than ten times in raw reads, on average.

This clonotype is judged medium-sized. This beta chain was picked up by a library intended for alpha chains and is off target, so its count carries little meaning. Carried by each TCR cDNA molecule was a unique molecular identifier. MiXCR was run by TCRdb on the 5' RACE reads, yielding one entry per CDR3 protein. The table records about 11,000 distinct CDR3 sequences, roughly 4% of them present only once. Time point here: sample taken at primary tumor resection. Whole RNA was taken from tumor, nontumor lung or frozen PBMC; it was then sequenced unsorted. Patients with untreated early-stage non-small cell lung cancer, numbering around 72, were the donors. The sequencing used normal lung tissue next to the tumor, collected at surgery. This clonotype was obtained from a male donor with early-stage non-small cell lung cancer.

For the CDR3, the DNA is TGCAGTGCCCCAGTAGGCACTGAAGCTTTCTTT. This codes for CSAPVGTEAFF. V and J are TRBV20-1 and TRBJ1-1; D gene ambiguous. The CDR3 has 11 amino acids. Germline loops: CDR1 DFQATT, CDR2 SNEGSKA (reference sequence). V dropped 6 bases and J dropped 4 bases, with 9 bases sitting between them.